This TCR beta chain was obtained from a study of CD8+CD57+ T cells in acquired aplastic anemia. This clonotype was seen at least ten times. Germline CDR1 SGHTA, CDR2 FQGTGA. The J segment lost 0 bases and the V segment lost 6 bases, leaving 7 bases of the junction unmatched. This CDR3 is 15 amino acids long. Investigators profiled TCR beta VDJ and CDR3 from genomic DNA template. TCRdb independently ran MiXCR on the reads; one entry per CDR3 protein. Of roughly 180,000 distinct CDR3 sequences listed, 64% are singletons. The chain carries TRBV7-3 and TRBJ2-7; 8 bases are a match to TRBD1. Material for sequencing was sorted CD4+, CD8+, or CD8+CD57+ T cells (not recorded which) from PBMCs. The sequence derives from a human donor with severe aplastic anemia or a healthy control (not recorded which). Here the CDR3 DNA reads TGTGCCAGCAGTTGGAAGGACAGGGACTCCTACGAGCAGTACTTC. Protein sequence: CASSWKDRDSYEQYF.